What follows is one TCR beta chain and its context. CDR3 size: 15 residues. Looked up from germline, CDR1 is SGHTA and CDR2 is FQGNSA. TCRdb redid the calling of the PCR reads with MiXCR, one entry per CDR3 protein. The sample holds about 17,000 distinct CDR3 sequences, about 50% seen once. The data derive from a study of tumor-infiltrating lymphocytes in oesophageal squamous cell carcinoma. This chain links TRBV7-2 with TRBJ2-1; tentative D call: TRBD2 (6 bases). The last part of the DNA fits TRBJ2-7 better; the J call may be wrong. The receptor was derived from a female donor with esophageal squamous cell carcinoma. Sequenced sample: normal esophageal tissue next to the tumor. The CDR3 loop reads CASSGDWRGSYEQYF. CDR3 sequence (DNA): TGTGCCAGCAGTGGGGACTGGCGGGGATCCTACGAGCAGTACTTC.